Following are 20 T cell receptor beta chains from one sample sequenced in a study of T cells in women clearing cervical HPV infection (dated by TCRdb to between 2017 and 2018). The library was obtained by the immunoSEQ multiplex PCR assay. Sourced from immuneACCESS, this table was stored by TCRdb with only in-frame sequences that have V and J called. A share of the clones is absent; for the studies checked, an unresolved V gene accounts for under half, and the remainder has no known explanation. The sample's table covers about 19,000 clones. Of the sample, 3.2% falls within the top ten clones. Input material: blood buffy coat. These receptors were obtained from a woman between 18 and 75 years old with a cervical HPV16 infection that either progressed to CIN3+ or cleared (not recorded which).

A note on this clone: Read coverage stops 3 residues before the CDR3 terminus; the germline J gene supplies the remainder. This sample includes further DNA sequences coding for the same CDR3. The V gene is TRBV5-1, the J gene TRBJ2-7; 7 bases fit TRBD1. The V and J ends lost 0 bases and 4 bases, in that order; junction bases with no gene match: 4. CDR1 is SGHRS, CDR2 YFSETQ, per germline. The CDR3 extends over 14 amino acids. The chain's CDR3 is CASSLGQGYYEQYF. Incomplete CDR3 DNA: TGCGCCAGCAGCTTGGGACAGGGCTATTACGAG.

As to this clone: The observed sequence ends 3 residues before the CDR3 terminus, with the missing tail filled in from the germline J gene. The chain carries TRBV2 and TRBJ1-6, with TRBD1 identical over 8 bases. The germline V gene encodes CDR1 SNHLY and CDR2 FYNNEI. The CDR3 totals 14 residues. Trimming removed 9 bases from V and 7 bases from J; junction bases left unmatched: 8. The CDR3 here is CASRDRQENSPLHF. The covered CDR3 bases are TGTGCCAGTCGGGACAGGCAAGAGAATTCACCC.

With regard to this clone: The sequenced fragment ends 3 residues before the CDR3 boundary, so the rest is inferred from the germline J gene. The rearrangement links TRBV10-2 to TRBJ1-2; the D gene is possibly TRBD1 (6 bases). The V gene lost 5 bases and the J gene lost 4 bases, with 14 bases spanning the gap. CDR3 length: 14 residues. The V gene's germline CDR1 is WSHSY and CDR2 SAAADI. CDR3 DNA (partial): TGCGCCAGCAGTTCAAGACAGGACTCCTATGGC. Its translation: CASSSRQDSYG. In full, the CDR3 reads CASSSRQDSYGYTF.

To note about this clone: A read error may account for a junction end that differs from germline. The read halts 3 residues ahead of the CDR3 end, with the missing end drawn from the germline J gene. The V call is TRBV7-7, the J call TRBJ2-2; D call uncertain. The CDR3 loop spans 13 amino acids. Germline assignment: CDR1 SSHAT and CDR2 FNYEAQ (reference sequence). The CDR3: CASSTKNTGELFF. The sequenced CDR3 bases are TGTGCTAGCAGCACAAAGAACACCGGGGAG. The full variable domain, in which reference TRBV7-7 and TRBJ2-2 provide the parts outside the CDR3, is GAGVSQSPRYKVTKRGQDVTLRCDPISSHATLYWYQQALGQGPEFLTYFNYEAQPDKSGLPSDRFSAERPEGSISTLTIQRTEQRDSAMYRCASSTKNTGELFFGEGSRLTVL.

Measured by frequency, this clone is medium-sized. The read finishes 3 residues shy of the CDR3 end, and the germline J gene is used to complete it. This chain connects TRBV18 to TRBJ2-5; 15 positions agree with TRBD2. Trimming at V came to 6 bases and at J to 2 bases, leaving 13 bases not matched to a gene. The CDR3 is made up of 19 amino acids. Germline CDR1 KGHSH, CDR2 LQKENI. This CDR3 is CASSPTRGTSGGKQETQYF. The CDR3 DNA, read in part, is TGTGCCAGCTCGCCTACTCGTGGGACTAGCGGGGGGAAACAAGAGACC.

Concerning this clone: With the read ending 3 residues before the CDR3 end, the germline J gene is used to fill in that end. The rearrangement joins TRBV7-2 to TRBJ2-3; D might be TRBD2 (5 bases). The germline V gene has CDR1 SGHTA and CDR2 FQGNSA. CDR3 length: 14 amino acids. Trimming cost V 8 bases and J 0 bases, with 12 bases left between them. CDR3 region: CASGFGVSTDTQYF. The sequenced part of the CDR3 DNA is TGTGCCAGCGGGTTCGGGGTTAGCACAGATACG.

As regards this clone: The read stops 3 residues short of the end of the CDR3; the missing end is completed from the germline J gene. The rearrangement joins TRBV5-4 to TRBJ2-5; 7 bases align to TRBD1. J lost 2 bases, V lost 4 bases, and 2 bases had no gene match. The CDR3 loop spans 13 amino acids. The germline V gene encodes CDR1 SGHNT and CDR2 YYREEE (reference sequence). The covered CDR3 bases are TGTGCCAGCAGCCCCAGGGGGCAAGAGACC. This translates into CASSPRGQET. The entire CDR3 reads CASSPRGQETQYF. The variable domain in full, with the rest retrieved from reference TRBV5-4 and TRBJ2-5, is ETGVTQSPTHLIKTRGQQVTLRCSSQSGHNTVSWYQQALGQGPQFIFQYYREEENGRGNFPPRFSGLQFPNYSSELNVNALELDDSALYLCASSPRGQETQYFGPGTRLLVL.

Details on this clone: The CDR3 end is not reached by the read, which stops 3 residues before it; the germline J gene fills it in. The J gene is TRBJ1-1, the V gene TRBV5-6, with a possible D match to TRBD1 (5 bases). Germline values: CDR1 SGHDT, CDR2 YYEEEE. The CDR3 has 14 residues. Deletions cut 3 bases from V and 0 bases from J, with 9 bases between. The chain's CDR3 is CASSYHRMNTEAFF. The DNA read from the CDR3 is TGTGCCAGCAGCTACCACAGGATGAACACTGAA. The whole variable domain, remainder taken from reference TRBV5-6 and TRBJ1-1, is DAGVTQSPTHLIKTRGQQVTLRCSPKSGHDTVSWYQQALGQGPQFIFQYYEEEERQRGNFPDRFSGHQFPNYSSELNVNALLLGDSALYLCASSYHRMNTEAFFGQGTRLTVV.

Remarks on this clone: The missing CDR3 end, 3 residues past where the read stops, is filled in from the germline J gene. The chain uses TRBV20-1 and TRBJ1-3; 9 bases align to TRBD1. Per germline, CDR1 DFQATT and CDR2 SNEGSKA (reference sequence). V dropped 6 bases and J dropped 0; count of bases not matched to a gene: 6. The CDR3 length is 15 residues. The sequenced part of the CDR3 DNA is TGCAGTGCCGCGGGGGACAGGGACTCTGGAAACACC. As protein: CSAAGDRDSGNT. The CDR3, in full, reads CSAAGDRDSGNTIYF.

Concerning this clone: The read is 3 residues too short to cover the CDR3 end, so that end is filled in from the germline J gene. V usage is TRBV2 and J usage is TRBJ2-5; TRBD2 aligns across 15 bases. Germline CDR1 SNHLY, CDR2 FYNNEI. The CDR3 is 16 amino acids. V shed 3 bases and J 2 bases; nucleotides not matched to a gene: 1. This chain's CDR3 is CASSEGTSGGQETQYF. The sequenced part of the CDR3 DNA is TGTGCCAGCAGTGAGGGGACTAGCGGGGGGCAAGAGACC. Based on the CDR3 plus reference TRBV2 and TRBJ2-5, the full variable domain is EPEVTQTPSHQVTQMGQEVILRCVPISNHLYFYWYRQILGQKVEFLVSFYNNEISEKSEIFDDQFSVERPDGSNFTLKIRSTKLEDSAMYFCASSEGTSGGQETQYFGPGTRLLVL.

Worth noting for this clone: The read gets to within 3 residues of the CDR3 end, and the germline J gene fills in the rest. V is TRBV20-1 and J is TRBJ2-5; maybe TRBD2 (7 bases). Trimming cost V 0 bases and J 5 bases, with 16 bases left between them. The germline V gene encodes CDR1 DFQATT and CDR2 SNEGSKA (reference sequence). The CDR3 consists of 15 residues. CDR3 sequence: CSARDPRGAGETQYF. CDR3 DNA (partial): TGCAGTGCTAGAGATCCTCGGGGGGCTGGGGAGACC.

This CDR3 is CASSLVPGVGEKLFF. Partial CDR3 DNA: TGCGCCAGCAGCTTGGTACCAGGGGTTGGCGAAAAA. The J gene is TRBJ1-4, the V gene TRBV5-1; D is possibly TRBD1 (6 bases). The CDR3 is cut off 3 residues early in the read; its end comes from the germline J gene. The CDR3 length is 15 residues. CDR1 SGHRS and CDR2 YFSETQ come from the germline V gene. V was pared by 0 bases and J by 8 bases, with 14 bases between.

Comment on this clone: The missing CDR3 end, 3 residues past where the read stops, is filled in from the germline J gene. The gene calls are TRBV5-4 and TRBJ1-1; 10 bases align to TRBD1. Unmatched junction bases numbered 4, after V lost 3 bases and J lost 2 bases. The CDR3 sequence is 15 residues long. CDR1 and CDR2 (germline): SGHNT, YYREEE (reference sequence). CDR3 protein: CASSSRDRGNTEAFF. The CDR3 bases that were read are TGTGCCAGCAGCTCACGGGACAGGGGTAACACTGAA. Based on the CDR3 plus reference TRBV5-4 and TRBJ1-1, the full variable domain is ETGVTQSPTHLIKTRGQQVTLRCSSQSGHNTVSWYQQALGQGPQFIFQYYREEENGRGNFPPRFSGLQFPNYSSELNVNALELDDSALYLCASSSRDRGNTEAFFGQGTRLTVV.

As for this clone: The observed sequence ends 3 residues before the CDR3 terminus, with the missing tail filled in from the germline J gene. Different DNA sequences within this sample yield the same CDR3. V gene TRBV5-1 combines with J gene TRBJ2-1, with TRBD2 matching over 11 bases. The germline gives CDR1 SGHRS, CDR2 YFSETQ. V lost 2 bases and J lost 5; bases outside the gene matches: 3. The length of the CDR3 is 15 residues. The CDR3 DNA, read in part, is TGCGCCAGCAGCTTTCTAGCGGGGGGTGACAATGAG. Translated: CASSFLAGGDNE. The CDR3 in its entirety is CASSFLAGGDNEQFF.

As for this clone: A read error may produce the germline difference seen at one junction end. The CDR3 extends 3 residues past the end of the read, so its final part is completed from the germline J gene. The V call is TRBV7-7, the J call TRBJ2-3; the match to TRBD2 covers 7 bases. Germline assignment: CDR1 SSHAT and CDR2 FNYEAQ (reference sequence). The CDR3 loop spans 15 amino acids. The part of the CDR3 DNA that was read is TGTGCTAGCAGTCCAACCAGGCAGCGGGGAGATACG. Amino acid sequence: CASSPTRQRGDT. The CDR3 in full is CASSPTRQRGDTQYF.

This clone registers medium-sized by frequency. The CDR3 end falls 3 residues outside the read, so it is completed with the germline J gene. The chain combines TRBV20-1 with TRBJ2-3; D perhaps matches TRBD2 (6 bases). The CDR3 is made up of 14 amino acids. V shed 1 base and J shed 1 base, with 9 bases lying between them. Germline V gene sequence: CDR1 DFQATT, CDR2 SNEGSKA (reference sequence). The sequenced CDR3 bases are TGCAGTGCTAGAGGGGGGGAGGGCACAGATACG. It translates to CSARGGEGTDT. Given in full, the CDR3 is CSARGGEGTDTQYF.

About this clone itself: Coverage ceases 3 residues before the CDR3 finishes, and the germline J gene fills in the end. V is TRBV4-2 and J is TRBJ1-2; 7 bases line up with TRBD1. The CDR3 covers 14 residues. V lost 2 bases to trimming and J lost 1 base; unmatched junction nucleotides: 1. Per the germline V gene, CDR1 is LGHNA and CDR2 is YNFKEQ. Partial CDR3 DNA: TGTGCCAGCAGCCAAACAGGGGATAACTATGGC. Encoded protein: CASSQTGDNYG. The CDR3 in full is CASSQTGDNYGYTF.

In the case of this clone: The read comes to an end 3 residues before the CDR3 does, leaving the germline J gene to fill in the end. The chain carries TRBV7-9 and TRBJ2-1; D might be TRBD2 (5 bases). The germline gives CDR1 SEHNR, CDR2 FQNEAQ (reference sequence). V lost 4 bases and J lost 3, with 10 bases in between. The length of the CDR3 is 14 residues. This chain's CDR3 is CASSSTGYYNEQFF. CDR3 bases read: TGTGCCAGCAGCTCGACGGGGTACTACAATGAG.

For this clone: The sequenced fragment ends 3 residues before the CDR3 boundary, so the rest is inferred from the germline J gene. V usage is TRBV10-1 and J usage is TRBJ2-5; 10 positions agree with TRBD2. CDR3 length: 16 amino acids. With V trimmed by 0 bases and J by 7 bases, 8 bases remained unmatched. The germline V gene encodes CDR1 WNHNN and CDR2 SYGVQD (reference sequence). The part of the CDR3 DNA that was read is TGCGCCAGCAGTGAGTCCCCTAGCGGGGGCTCCTTGACC. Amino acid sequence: CASSESPSGGSLT. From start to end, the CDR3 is CASSESPSGGSLTQYF.

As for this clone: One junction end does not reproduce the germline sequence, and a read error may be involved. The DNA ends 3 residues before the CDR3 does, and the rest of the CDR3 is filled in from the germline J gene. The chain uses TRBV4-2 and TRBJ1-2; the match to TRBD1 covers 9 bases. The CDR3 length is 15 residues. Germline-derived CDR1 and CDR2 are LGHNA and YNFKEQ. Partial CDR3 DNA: TGCGCCAGCAGCCAAGCCGGGACAGGGTACTATGGC. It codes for CASSQAGTGYYG. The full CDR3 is CASSQAGTGYYGYTF.